A single sample is the source of the 20 T cell receptor beta chains below, sequenced in a study of graft-versus-host responses after intestinal transplantation (dated by TCRdb to 2020 to 2023). Library method: the immunoSEQ multiplex PCR assay. This immuneACCESS table, as held by TCRdb, lists in-frame sequences with V and J called but not all clones. Of the missing ones, under half trace to an unresolved V gene in checked studies; the others have no known cause. The sample data list some 39,000 clones, and over 85% of these were observed just once. Together, the top ten hold approximately 7.1% of the sample. Specimen: PBMCs, collected 260 to 270 days after transplant. Receptors originate from a human patient who received an intestinal transplant, so some T cells may come from the graft donor.

This sequence joins TRBV2 and TRBJ1-4, with 7 bases that match TRBD1. The CDR3 consists of 15 residues. In germline, CDR1 is SNHLY, CDR2 FYNNEI. The junction had 10 bases not matched to a gene; V was cut back by 7 bases and J by 5 bases. The chain's CDR3 is CASIGPGQRNEKLFF. In DNA form, the CDR3 reads TGTGCCAGCATTGGTCCGGGACAGCGGAATGAAAAACTGTTTTTT.

The V call is TRBV7-9, the J call TRBJ1-5; D perhaps matches TRBD1 (6 bases). CDR3 length: 13 amino acids. Per the germline V gene, CDR1 is SEHNR and CDR2 is FQNEAQ (reference sequence). Trimming stripped 5 bases from V and 7 bases from J, with 12 bases between. In DNA, the CDR3 is TGTGCCAGCAGCCCGGACAGCTTCCAGCCCCAGCATTTT. Translated, it gives CASSPDSFQPQHF.

This clone showed up just once. The rearrangement links TRBV7-8 to TRBJ2-5, with D maybe TRBD1 (5 bases). The CDR3 runs to 13 residues. CDR1 and CDR2 from the germline V gene are SGHVS and FQNEAQ. With 7 bases removed from V and 3 bases from J, the gap between germline ends came to 12 bases. The CDR3 sequence: CASIGARKETQYF. The CDR3 nucleotides are TGTGCCAGCATAGGGGCCAGAAAAGAGACCCAGTACTTC.

In this sample, this clone turned up a few times. The chain recombines TRBV19 with TRBJ1-4, with D unclear. Germline V gene lookup returns CDR1 LNHDA and CDR2 SQIVND (reference sequence). The CDR3 is made up of 11 amino acids. The V end lost 6 bases, the J end lost 7 bases, and 6 bases lay between the germline ends. The CDR3 loop is CASSAFEKLFF. CDR3 DNA sequence: TGTGCCAGTAGCGCCTTTGAAAAACTGTTTTTT. Filled out from reference TRBV19 and TRBJ1-4, the complete variable domain reads DGGITQSPKYLFRKEGQNVTLSCEQNLNHDAMYWYRQDPGQGLRLIYYSQIVNDFQKGDIAEGYSVSREKKESFPLTVTSAQKNPTAFYLCASSAFEKLFFGSGTQLSVL.

The CDR3 nucleotides read TGTGCCAGCAGTGACCAGGGGGCCCACACAGATACGCAGTATTTT. Translating gives CASSDQGAHTDTQYF. The chain combines TRBV6-4 with TRBJ2-3; 8 bases are shared with TRBD1. Germline V gene sequence: CDR1 MRHNA, CDR2 SNTAGT. After removal of 2 bases from V and 2 bases from J, the junction contained 3 bases not matched to a gene. The CDR3 covers 15 residues.

The chain joins TRBV30 to TRBJ1-1; D is undetermined. This CDR3 spans 12 amino acids. Germline V gene data show CDR1 as GTSNPN and CDR2 as SVGIG (reference sequence). The V gene lost 3 bases and the J gene lost 4 bases, with 9 bases spanning the gap. Written as DNA, the CDR3 is TGTGCCTGGAGCCGTCGGGGCACTGAAGCTTTCTTT. Encoded protein: CAWSRRGTEAFF.

This clone was seen only a few times. Given a much more abundant clone one base away, this may be a read error. The V call is TRBV13, the J call TRBJ1-1; TRBD1 agrees at 8 bases. Germline V lookup: CDR1 PRHDT, CDR2 FYEKMQ (reference sequence). This CDR3 has 15 amino acids. J lost 1 base, V lost 5 bases, and 6 bases had no gene match. CDR3: CASSLRGRGNTEAFF. The CDR3 DNA sequence: TGTGCCAGCAGCCTCAGGGGGCGGGGGAACACTGAAGCTTTCTTT.

The rearrangement uses TRBV4-1 and TRBJ1-4; D is unresolved. This CDR3 spans 15 amino acids. CDR1 is MGHRA and CDR2 is YSYEKL in the germline V gene. Trimming cost V 0 bases and J 4 bases, with 9 bases left between them. CDR3 in DNA: TGCGCCAGCAGCCAAGATACGACGGGTAATGAAAAACTGTTTTTT. This translates into CASSQDTTGNEKLFF.

This clone was seen a single time. The V gene is TRBV6-1, the J gene TRBJ1-3; D may be TRBD1 (6 bases). There are 14 residues in the CDR3. CDR1 is MNHNS, CDR2 SASEGT, per germline. Trimming shortened V by 6 bases and J by 3 bases, and 12 bases separated the two germline ends. In nucleotides, the CDR3 is TGTGCCAGCAGGGACAGTCCTGGTGGAAACACCATATATTTT. Residues: CASRDSPGGNTIYF.

The rearrangement links TRBV10-3 to TRBJ2-5; D call uncertain. This CDR3 spans 14 amino acids. Trimming took off 8 bases at V and 4 bases at J, with 17 bases between the two ends. From germline, CDR1 is ENHRY and CDR2 SYGVKD. The CDR3 nucleotides are TGTGCCATCTCTTGGGGAATTAACAGAGAGACCCAGTACTTC. The encoded protein is CAISWGINRETQYF.

The count of this clone is one. The chain joins TRBV5-1 to TRBJ1-4; 7 bases line up with TRBD1. The V and J ends lost 4 bases and 7 bases, in that order; junction bases with no gene match: 28. Germline V lookup: CDR1 SGHRS, CDR2 YFSETQ. This CDR3 is built from 21 residues. CDR3 in amino acids: CASSPGTVRLFVGPPAEKLFF. CDR3 coding DNA: TGCGCCAGCAGCCCAGGGACAGTACGACTCTTCGTGGGCCCCCCCGCTGAAAAACTGTTTTTT.

The V call is TRBV5-1, the J call TRBJ2-1, with 7 bases that match TRBD1. Trimming removed 2 bases from V and 4 bases from J; junction bases left unmatched: 3. The CDR3 consists of 14 residues. CDR1 and CDR2 (germline): SGHRS, YFSETQ. The CDR3 reads CASSFGDSYNEQFF. CDR3 in DNA: TGCGCCAGCAGCTTTGGGGACAGTTACAATGAGCAGTTCTTC.

A remark on this clone: Its ends do not fully match the called genes, so a read error is possible. V usage is TRBV5-3 and J usage is TRBJ1-1; D is ambiguous. TRBV5-3 is flagged as an ORF with uncertain function. The CDR3 sequence is 11 residues long. The CDR3 nucleotides read TGTGCCAGCAGCTTTGGGGATGAAGCTTTCTTT. The encoded protein is CASSFGDEAFF.

The V gene is TRBV27, the J gene TRBJ2-6; maybe TRBD1 (6 bases). V was trimmed by 5 bases and J by 0 bases, leaving 14 bases between them. CDR1 MNHEY and CDR2 SMNVEV come from the germline V gene (reference sequence). The CDR3 is 17 amino acids. The chain's CDR3 is CASSPMTGPSGANVLTF. CDR3 coding DNA: TGTGCCAGCAGTCCAATGACAGGCCCCTCTGGGGCCAACGTCCTGACTTTC.

V gene TRBV12-5 combines with J gene TRBJ2-1; D might be TRBD2 (7 bases). The V gene's germline CDR1 is LGHNT and CDR2 FRNRAP. Deletions cut 0 bases from V and 8 bases from J, with 17 bases between. The CDR3 is 16 residues long. The CDR3 region is CASGLVSGGLDDEQFF. The CDR3 DNA reads as TGTGCTAGTGGTTTGGTCTCGGGGGGCTTGGATGATGAGCAGTTCTTC.

The chain is built from TRBV10-3 and TRBJ2-7; 7 bases agree with TRBD1. The junction had 8 bases not matched to a gene; V was cut back by 5 bases and J by 4 bases. There are 14 residues in the CDR3. Per the germline V gene, CDR1 is ENHRY and CDR2 is SYGVKD. The chain's CDR3 is CAISKGTDLYEQYF. DNA for the CDR3: TGTGCCATCAGTAAGGGGACAGACCTTTACGAGCAGTACTTC.

The chain uses TRBV11-3 and TRBJ2-5, with D possibly matching TRBD2 (6 bases). Germline assignment: CDR1 SGHNT and CDR2 YENEEA. Trimming left V 1 base short and J 3 bases short, with 9 bases between. CDR3 length: 14 amino acids. The CDR3: CASSLGRTKETQYF. For the CDR3, the DNA is TGTGCCAGCAGCTTAGGGCGGACTAAAGAGACCCAGTACTTC.

This clone was picked up one time. The V gene is TRBV7-9, the J gene TRBJ2-5; D gene ambiguous. V gave up 5 bases and J gave up 2 bases, with 15 bases separating them. The CDR3 is 15 amino acids. Germline CDR1 SEHNR, CDR2 FQNEAQ (reference sequence). The chain's CDR3 is CASSRPAGEQETQYF. The CDR3 DNA sequence: TGTGCCAGCAGCCGACCGGCCGGAGAACAAGAGACCCAGTACTTC.

The V call is TRBV10-3, the J call TRBJ1-5; TRBD1 matches at 8 bases. The junction had 10 bases not matched to a gene; V was cut back by 5 bases and J by 7 bases. Germline assignment: CDR1 ENHRY and CDR2 SYGVKD. The CDR3 spans 15 residues. CDR3 sequence: CAISSGTGLYQPQHF. The CDR3 DNA reads as TGTGCCATCAGTTCCGGGACAGGATTGTACCAGCCCCAGCATTTT.

The V call is TRBV7-7, the J call TRBJ2-5; D not resolved. Trimming stripped 1 base from V and 0 bases from J, with 3 bases between. The CDR3 has 13 amino acids. Germline V gives CDR1 SSHAT, CDR2 FNYEAQ (reference sequence). This CDR3 is CASSLGYQETQYF. CDR3 DNA sequence: TGTGCCAGCAGCTTAGGCTACCAAGAGACCCAGTACTTC.